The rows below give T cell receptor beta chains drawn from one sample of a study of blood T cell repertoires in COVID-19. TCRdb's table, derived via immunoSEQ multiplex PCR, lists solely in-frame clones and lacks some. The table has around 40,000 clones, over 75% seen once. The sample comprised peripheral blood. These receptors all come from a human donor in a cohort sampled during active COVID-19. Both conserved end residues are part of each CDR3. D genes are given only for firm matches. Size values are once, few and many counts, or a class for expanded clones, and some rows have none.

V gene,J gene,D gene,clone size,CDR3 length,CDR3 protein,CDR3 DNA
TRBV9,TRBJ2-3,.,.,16,CASSVQPTAPADTQYF,TGTGCCAGCAGCGTACAGCCGACTGCCCCCGCAGATACGCAGTATTTT
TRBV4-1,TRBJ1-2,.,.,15,CASSQDRGVGAGYTF,TGCGCCAGCAGCCAAGATCGGGGTGTGGGGGCTGGCTACACCTTC
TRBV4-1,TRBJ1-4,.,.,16,CASSQVWGVTNEKLFF,TGCGCCAGCAGCCAAGTCTGGGGGGTAACTAATGAAAAACTGTTTTTT
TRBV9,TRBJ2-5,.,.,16,CASSLGGSGTFETQYF,TGTGCCAGCAGCCTTGGAGGGTCAGGGACCTTTGAGACCCAGTACTTC
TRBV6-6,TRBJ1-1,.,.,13,CASSLKGDTEAFF,TGTGCCAGCAGTCTTAAAGGGGACACTGAAGCTTTCTTT
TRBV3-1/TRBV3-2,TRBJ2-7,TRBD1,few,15,CASSRLGQGAYEQYF,TGTGCCAGCAGCCGCCTCGGACAGGGGGCCTACGAGCAGTACTTC
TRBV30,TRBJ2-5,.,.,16,CAWSPPLLYYQETQYF,TGTGCCTGGAGTCCTCCACTGCTATACTACCAAGAGACCCAGTACTTC
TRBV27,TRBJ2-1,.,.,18,CASRLLLTNPSGYNEQFF,TGTGCCAGCAGATTACTGCTGACTAACCCCTCAGGATACAATGAGCAGTTCTTC
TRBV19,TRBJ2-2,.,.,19,CASSIGPLAGLLNTGELFF,TGTGCCAGTAGTATAGGCCCACTGGCGGGGCTTCTTAACACCGGGGAGCTGTTTTTT
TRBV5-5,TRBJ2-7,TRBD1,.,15,CASSLFSGQTYEQYF,TGTGCCAGCAGCTTGTTTTCGGGACAGACCTACGAGCAGTACTTC
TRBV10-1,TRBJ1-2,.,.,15,CASSESGRGDYGYTF,TGCGCCAGCAGTGAGTCTGGCAGGGGAGACTATGGCTACACCTTC
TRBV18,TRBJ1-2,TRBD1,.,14,CASSPYGTGDGYTF,TGTGCCAGCTCACCATATGGGACAGGGGACGGCTACACCTTC
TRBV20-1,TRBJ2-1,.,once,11,CSASGADEQFF,TGCAGTGCCTCGGGAGCAGATGAGCAGTTCTTC
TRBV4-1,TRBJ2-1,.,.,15,CATTLGGNSYNEQFF,TGCGCCACCACGCTTGGGGGGAACTCCTACAATGAGCAGTTCTTC
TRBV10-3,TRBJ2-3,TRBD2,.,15,CAISETSGTTDTQYF,TGTGCCATCAGTGAGACTAGCGGGACCACAGATACGCAGTATTTT
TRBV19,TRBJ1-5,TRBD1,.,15,CASSVPGGGNQPQHF,TGTGCCAGTAGCGTGCCAGGGGGTGGCAATCAGCCCCAGCATTTT
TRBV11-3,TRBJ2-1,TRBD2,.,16,CASSDSGSSSYNEQFF,TGTGCCAGCAGCGATAGCGGGTCAAGCTCCTACAATGAGCAGTTCTTC
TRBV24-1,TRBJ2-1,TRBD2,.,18,CATKNPRDRGEVYNEQFF,TGTGCCACCAAAAACCCGAGGGACCGGGGGGAGGTATACAATGAGCAGTTCTTC